Sequencing of this T cell receptor (beta chain) was carried out in a study of cytomegalovirus exposure and HLA in healthy donors. Study-wide findings and caveats: CMV serostatus was the only immune exposure information that was available.

60 Vbeta and 13 Jbeta primers were used in PCR. Produced via immunoSEQ multiplex PCR; TCRdb's table is partial and in-frame only. Of about 150,000 clones listed, 70% to 80% are singletons. Concerning this clone itself: What it binds is unknown.

Germline V gene lookup returns CDR1 SGHRS and CDR2 YFSETQ. The CDR3 totals 16 residues. V was pared by 2 bases and J by 4 bases, with 13 bases between. This sequence originates from a man aged 35 to 55 in good health and CMV-seropositive. The sequencing sample was made of PBMCs. V gene TRBV5-1 combines with J gene TRBJ1-6; D unresolved. Here the CDR3 DNA reads TGCGCCAGCAGCTTTCAGGCCCTGGAATATAATTCACCCCTCCACTTT. This encodes CASSFQALEYNSPLHF.